This T cell receptor (beta chain) derives from a study of T cells in Graves' hyperthyroidism and ophthalmopathy. Using RNA transcripts as the source, TCR beta CDR3 regions were amplified. The HTBI set primed first-round TCR CDR3 RT-PCR. TCRdb called the multiplex PCR reads again in MiXCR, with one record for every CDR3 protein. The repertoire holds fewer than 900,000 distinct CDR3 sequences, with around 15% as singletons. V was clipped by 4 bases and J by 0 bases, with 17 bases between them. Germline V gives CDR1 LGHDT, CDR2 YNNKEL (reference sequence). The CDR3 is 17 amino acids. The table lists this clonotype with many counts.

This chain uses TRBV3-1 with TRBJ2-3; no firm D call. The material sequenced was blood. This receptor was taken from a man younger than 35 with Graves' hyperthyroidism. In DNA form, the CDR3 reads TGTGCCAGCAGCCTCGAGGTTTATCTGTCTAGCACAGATACGCAGTATTTT. It specifies CASSLEVYLSSTDTQYF.